These T cell receptor beta chains were read from a single sample in a study of T cells after yellow fever vaccination. MiXCR, run by TCRdb on the 5' RACE reads, gives a single entry per CDR3 protein. The table has more than 200,000 distinct CDR3 sequences, approximately 3.8% seen once. The source was PBMCs, collected 15 days after the yellow fever booster vaccination. Receptors originate from a man younger than 35 who received the YFV17D yellow fever vaccine. Both conserved end residues are trimmed from each CDR3.

J gene,V gene,CDR3 length,CDR3 protein
TRBJ1-5,TRBV25-1,12,ASSEGSLNQPQH
TRBJ2-6,TRBV15,17,ATSRARGGFVSGANVLT
TRBJ2-1,TRBV2,12,ASRIYGSEREQF
TRBJ2-7,TRBV20-1,11,SARGTVNPEQY
TRBJ2-2,TRBV4-3,17,ASSQDIPSGYVVTGELF
TRBJ2-5,TRBV5-1,13,ASSPTSGGPETQY
TRBJ1-1,TRBV6-4,11,ASSEDRNTEAF
TRBJ1-1,TRBV5-1,11,ASTLQGNTEAF
TRBJ2-2,TRBV2,12,ASRVGGDTGELF
TRBJ1-3,TRBV7-9,11,ASSLLDRDTIY
TRBJ2-3,TRBV7-2,13,ASSLGQRGGDTQY
TRBJ1-1,TRBV7-8,9,ASSPGKGAF
TRBJ1-2,TRBV20-1,11,SARVRAFYGYT
TRBJ1-1,TRBV10-3,14,ATLAPGDRLNTEAF
TRBJ2-2,TRBV7-6,13,ASSPGTGSTGELF
TRBJ1-2,TRBV3-1,12,ASSQGSGPYGYT
TRBJ2-2,TRBV5-1,12,ASGGRTYTGELF
TRBJ2-2,TRBV5-6,15,ASSLDAGTTLTGELF
TRBJ2-1,TRBV7-8,16,ASSHRVGRGRNYNEQF
TRBJ1-5,TRBV10-3,12,AISVGYSNQPQH
TRBJ1-1,TRBV7-2,11,ASSLRRGTEAF
TRBJ2-5,TRBV7-2,14,ASSLTGTSGQETQY
TRBJ2-1,TRBV6-6,16,ASSPTSTGTGLTNEQF
TRBJ2-1,TRBV4-3,18,ASSQEGLSGGVSSYNEQF
TRBJ2-1,TRBV27,14,ACSLIGQGAYIEQF
TRBJ2-7,TRBV7-2,12,ASSMDREGYEQY
TRBJ2-2,TRBV19,16,ASSIGGGGLANTGELF
TRBJ2-1,TRBV11-2,11,ASSGRTGNEQF
TRBJ2-5,TRBV18,12,ASSPRSLQETQY
TRBJ2-3,TRBV6-2/TRBV6-3,14,ASSYDSAWITDTQY
TRBJ2-2,TRBV9,12,ASSRTVETGELF
TRBJ2-7,TRBV10-3,10,ATGTLPYEQY
TRBJ2-3,TRBV12-3/TRBV12-4,10,ASTPSTDTQY
TRBJ2-1,TRBV12-2,13,ASRREEPPYNEQF
TRBJ2-7,TRBV7-9,10,ATSGGAYEQY
TRBJ2-1,TRBV5-1,13,ASSSGQSSYNEQF
TRBJ1-5,TRBV21-1,16,ASSKAFLDRWVDQPQH
TRBJ2-3,TRBV12-3/TRBV12-4,13,ASSGSGGSTDTQY
TRBJ2-1,TRBV7-8,14,ASSSTSARSYNEQF
TRBJ1-1,TRBV20-1,10,SAQRGGREAF
TRBJ2-1,TRBV7-6,13,ASSLEQGAGNEQF
TRBJ2-7,TRBV4-3,13,ASSPRTGGDYEQY
TRBJ2-1,TRBV20-1,13,SADHRQGAYNEQF
TRBJ2-7,TRBV11-1,9,ASSFGNEQY
TRBJ2-2,TRBV5-1,14,ASSYRDRGRDGELF
TRBJ2-1,TRBV5-4,12,ASSSGDSYNEQF
TRBJ1-6,TRBV29-1,11,SVEDPESMSLH
TRBJ1-5,TRBV28,10,ASSHTIQPQH
TRBJ1-5,TRBV7-9,10,ASSRGAGPQH
TRBJ2-7,TRBV7-9,13,ASSLGSGTGYEQY
TRBJ2-7,TRBV30,12,AWSHGGSVYEQY
TRBJ2-3,TRBV10-1,11,ASSTTSRDTQY
TRBJ2-1,TRBV13,13,ASSLGLASSSEQF
TRBJ2-5,TRBV7-3,11,ASSLRVWETQY
TRBJ2-3,TRBV2,14,ASTYPGLAATDTQY
TRBJ1-1,TRBV20-1,13,SASNPRRGDTEAF
TRBJ1-1,TRBV7-8,12,ASSLEAGGIEAF
TRBJ2-5,TRBV7-2,10,ASSARTQTQY
TRBJ2-1,TRBV5-1,13,ASSWSGGAYNEQF
TRBJ2-5,TRBV5-6,12,ASSLSGDQETQY